The 2 T cell receptor beta chains below all came from one sample that was sequenced in a study of blood T cell repertoires in COVID-19. The table came from immunoSEQ multiplex PCR; TCRdb's copy has only in-frame clones and leaves some out. The sample has about 300,000 clones; 89% are singletons. Material: peripheral blood. These receptors originate from a man aged 18 to 30 who had recovered from COVID-19.

The chain combines TRBV9 with TRBJ2-7, with D tentatively TRBD2 (6 bases). The V and J ends lost 4 bases and 2 bases respectively, with 19 bases between them. The length of the CDR3 is 16 residues. Germline-derived CDR1 and CDR2 are SGDLS and YYNGEE. Written as DNA, the CDR3 is TGTGCCAGCAGCCCCACCCACGGGGGTCCCACCTACGAGCAGTACTTC. This sequence encodes CASSPTHGGPTYEQYF.

V gene TRBV6-5 combines with J gene TRBJ1-4; 8 bases agree with TRBD1. The ends lost 5 bases at V and 5 bases at J; junction bases unmatched: 4. Germline V gene data show CDR1 as MNHEY and CDR2 as SVGAGI. This CDR3 comprises 14 residues. CDR3 bases: TGTGCCAGCAGTACAGGGGGAAGGAATGAAAAACTGTTTTTT. Residues: CASSTGGRNEKLFF.